Listed below are T cell receptor beta chains from one sample, sequenced in a study of T cell repertoires in cytomegalovirus infection. TCRdb re-analysed the reads in MiXCR, keeping a single row per CDR3 protein. The sample records 350,000 to 500,000 distinct CDR3 sequences, 25% to 40% being singletons. The sample taken for sequencing was PBMCs. These receptors originate from a human donor in good health (CMV status not recorded). Some clones in this sample may be carry-over from other donors' samples. CDR3s include the opening cysteine and the closing phenylalanine or tryptophan. The order of the fields is clone size, V gene, D gene, J gene, CDR3 protein, CDR3 DNA. The D gene is left open where the match is weak. Clone size is stated in some rows and not others, as once, few, many or a class when expanded.

-	TRBV27	TRBD1	TRBJ1-1	CASGTRSGTGGFGTEAFF	TGTGCCAGCGGCACCCGGTCGGGGACAGGGGGCTTTGGGACTGAAGCTTTCTTT
few	TRBV2	-	TRBJ2-7	CASSGTYNYEQYF	TGTGCCAGCAGTGGGACATATAACTACGAGCAGTACTTC
-	TRBV10-3	TRBD1	TRBJ2-1	CAISPRGPVLDEQFF	TGTGCCATCAGTCCTAGGGGGCCCGTTTTAGATGAGCAGTTCTTC
-	TRBV12-3/TRBV12-4	TRBD1	TRBJ1-4	CASRRDREVKLFF	TGTGCCAGCAGACGGGACAGGGAAGTAAAACTGTTTTTT
many	TRBV7-2	TRBD2	TRBJ2-3	CASSLGVAGGPFTDTQYF	TGTGCCAGCAGCTTAGGGGTAGCGGGGGGTCCTTTCACAGATACGCAGTATTTT
-	TRBV28	-	TRBJ1-5	CASSPHIGGRNQPQHF	TGTGCCAGCAGTCCCCATATAGGGGGACGCAATCAGCCCCAGCATTTT
-	TRBV19	-	TRBJ1-5	CASSIGWVYSNQPQHF	TGTGCCAGTAGTATCGGCTGGGTCTATAGCAATCAGCCCCAGCATTTT
-	TRBV4-2	TRBD2	TRBJ2-1	CASSHTGTSGGAGEQLF	TGTGCCAGCAGCCACACCGGGACTAGCGGGGGGGCCGGAGAGCAGTTATTC
-	TRBV29-1	-	TRBJ2-3	CSVKITSTDTQYF	TGCAGCGTTAAAATAACTAGCACAGATACGCAGTATTTT
many	TRBV7-6	TRBD2	TRBJ2-2	CASSLAPSGNNANTGELFF	TGTGCCAGCAGCTTAGCTCCTAGCGGGAACAATGCGAACACCGGGGAGCTGTTTTTT
-	TRBV6-5	TRBD2	TRBJ2-1	CATHQTSGGYNEQFF	TGTGCCACTCATCAGACTAGCGGGGGTTACAATGAGCAGTTCTTC
few	TRBV5-1	TRBD2	TRBJ2-5	CASSLQRGGETQYF	TGCGCCAGCAGCTTGCAGCGGGGAGGAGAGACCCAGTACTTC
-	TRBV19	TRBD2	TRBJ2-5	CASSVGTSGGGETQYF	TGTGCCAGTAGCGTCGGGACTAGCGGGGGCGGAGAGACCCAGTACTTC
many	TRBV7-9	-	TRBJ1-1	CASSLITGNTEAFF	TGTGCCAGCAGCTTAATCACAGGGAACACTGAAGCTTTCTTT
-	TRBV12-3/TRBV12-4	TRBD1	TRBJ2-1	CASSLSGQRYNEQFF	TGTGCCAGCAGTTTATCGGGACAGAGGTACAATGAGCAGTTCTTC
few	TRBV2	-	TRBJ1-1	CASSDGIKGAFF	TGTGCCAGCAGTGACGGGATAAAAGGGGCTTTCTTT
many	TRBV7-2	-	TRBJ2-3	CASSLGGTGTQYF	TGTGCCAGCAGCTTAGGGGGCACAGGGACGCAGTATTTT
once	TRBV29-1	-	TRBJ2-5	CSAGLGRGLETQYF	TGCAGCGCCGGACTGGGGCGGGGATTGGAGACCCAGTACTTC
-	TRBV5-6	-	TRBJ1-2	CASSLLGSYHRNYGYTF	TGTGCCAGCAGCTTGCTGGGCAGTTATCACCGTAACTATGGCTACACCTTC
few	TRBV6-2/TRBV6-3	-	TRBJ1-2	CASSYSLASGYGYTF	TGTGCCAGCAGTTACTCACTCGCCTCGGGGTATGGCTACACCTTC
-	TRBV6-1	TRBD2	TRBJ2-3	CASNRLAGSTDTQYF	TGTGCCAGCAACAGACTAGCGGGGAGTACAGATACGCAGTATTTT
few	TRBV20-1	-	TRBJ2-3	CSARGGRLRPTDTQYF	TGCAGTGCTAGGGGGGGTAGGCTCAGACCCACAGATACGCAGTATTTT
few	TRBV7-2	-	TRBJ2-3	CASSFRPSTDTQYF	TGTGCCAGCAGCTTCAGGCCTAGCACAGATACGCAGTATTTT
-	TRBV7-2	-	TRBJ1-2	CSISLESTNNYGSTF	TGTTCCATCAGCTTAGAATCGACAAATAACTATGGCTCCACCTTC
few	TRBV24-1	-	TRBJ2-5	CATSDLRSGDTQYF	TGTGCCACCAGTGATTTGCGGTCGGGGGATACTCAGTACTTC